These 6 T cell receptor beta chains came from one sample sequenced in a study of T cells in narcolepsy. The data were produced by immunoSEQ multiplex PCR, yet TCRdb's version contains in-frame clones alone and is incomplete. The data hold roughly 30,000 clones, with 60% to 85% observed a single time. The sample consisted of memory (CD45RA-) CD4+ T cells from blood. The receptors were gathered from a human donor in good health.

The chain couples TRBV2 to TRBJ2-3, with unresolved D. The CDR3 length is 16 residues. Germline-derived CDR1 and CDR2 are SNHLY and FYNNEI. Trimming pared 7 bases from V and 0 bases from J, leaving 17 bases between. The CDR3 here is CASKTGRLVSTDTQYF. CDR3 DNA sequence: TGTGCCAGCAAAACCGGACGGCTAGTTAGCACAGATACGCAGTATTTT.

The V and J genes are TRBV7-9 and TRBJ1-4; 10 bases align to TRBD1. CDR1 is SEHNR and CDR2 is FQNEAQ in the germline V gene (reference sequence). V shed 4 bases and J 3 bases; nucleotides not matched to a gene: 14. This CDR3 region has 19 residues. CDR3 sequence: CASSSPRDRGVGSNEKLFF. CDR3 bases: TGTGCCAGCAGCTCACCCCGGGACAGGGGAGTTGGGTCTAATGAAAAACTGTTTTTT.

This chain links TRBV6-5 with TRBJ2-7; D may be TRBD2 (7 bases). In germline, CDR1 is MNHEY, CDR2 SVGAGI. This CDR3 is 14 amino acids long. Trimming took 6 bases from V and 2 from J, leaving 14 bases between them. CDR3 nucleotides: TGTGCCAGCAGATTTACAGGGACTACCTACGAGCAGTACTTC. Its translation: CASRFTGTTYEQYF.

The rearrangement joins TRBV7-9 to TRBJ2-6; D is ambiguous. Per the germline V gene, CDR1 is SEHNR and CDR2 is FQNEAQ (reference sequence). This CDR3 is built from 12 residues. The V and J ends lost 5 bases and 9 bases respectively, with 8 bases between them. CDR3 DNA sequence: TGTGCCAGCAGCGGGGATAACAACGTCCTGACTTTC. Translated, it gives CASSGDNNVLTF.

The chain links TRBV5-4 to TRBJ2-5, with 7 bases lining up with TRBD2. J was trimmed by 0 bases and V by 1 base; bases with no gene match: 6. Germline CDR1 is SGHNT and CDR2 is YYREEE (reference sequence). The CDR3 loop spans 16 amino acids. In DNA, the CDR3 is TGTGCCAGCAGCTTGAAGCGGGGCATGTACCAAGAGACCCAGTACTTC. Residues: CASSLKRGMYQETQYF.

The chain links TRBV9 to TRBJ2-5, with a tentative D call TRBD1 (5 bases). The germline gives CDR1 SGDLS, CDR2 YYNGEE. CDR3 length: 14 residues. V gave up 4 bases and J gave up 4 bases, with 14 bases separating them. DNA for the CDR3: TGTGCCAGCAGCACGAATGTGGGGCGAGAGACCCAGTACTTC. Translating gives CASSTNVGRETQYF.